This entry describes one T cell receptor beta chain. This entry comes from a study of OX40 agonist ivuxolimab in advanced cancers. Study as a whole: Given to patients was ivuxolimab, an agonistic anti-OX40 (CD134) antibody.

The CDR3 is made up of 13 amino acids. V lost 5 bases, J lost 2 bases, and 9 bases lay in between. Germline V lookup: CDR1 SGHVS, CDR2 FQNEAQ. TCRdb's table, derived via immunoSEQ multiplex PCR, lists solely in-frame clones and lacks some. Here the sample spans 90,000 to 100,000 clones, 87% being singletons. The sequences come from CD4+ or CD8+ T cells sorted from blood, collected in a trial of the OX40 agonist ivuxolimab. The chain has TRBV7-8 and TRBJ2-5; possible D gene TRBD1, 5 bases. The receptor was isolated from an adult with an advanced solid tumor such as melanoma, head and neck, liver or kidney cancer. In nucleotides, the CDR3 is TGTGCCAGCAGCCTCTCAGGGCAAGAGACCCAGTACTTC. Residues: CASSLSGQETQYF.